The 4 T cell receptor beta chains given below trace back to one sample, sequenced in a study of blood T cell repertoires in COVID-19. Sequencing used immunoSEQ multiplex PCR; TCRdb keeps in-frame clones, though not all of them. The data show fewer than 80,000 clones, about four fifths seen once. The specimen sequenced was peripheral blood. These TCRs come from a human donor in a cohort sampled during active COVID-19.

CDR3 in amino acids: CASARTPREYEQYF. As DNA, the CDR3 is TGTGCCAGCGCTAGGACTCCCCGGGAGTACGAGCAGTACTTC. This chain connects TRBV2 to TRBJ2-7, with D perhaps matching TRBD2 (6 bases). The CDR3 loop spans 14 amino acids. Deletions cut 8 bases from V and 4 bases from J, with 18 bases between. Germline CDR1 is SNHLY and CDR2 is FYNNEI.

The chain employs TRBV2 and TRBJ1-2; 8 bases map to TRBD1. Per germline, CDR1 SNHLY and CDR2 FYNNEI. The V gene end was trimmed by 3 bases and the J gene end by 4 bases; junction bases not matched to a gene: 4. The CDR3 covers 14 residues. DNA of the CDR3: TGTGCCAGCAGTGACGCAGGGGGCAGCTATGGCTACACCTTC. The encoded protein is CASSDAGGSYGYTF.

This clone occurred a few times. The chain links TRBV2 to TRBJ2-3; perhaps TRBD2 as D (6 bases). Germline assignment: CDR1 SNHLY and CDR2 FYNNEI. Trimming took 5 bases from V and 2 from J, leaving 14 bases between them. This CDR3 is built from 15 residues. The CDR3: CASSPLGRDTDTQYF. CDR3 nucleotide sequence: TGTGCCAGCAGTCCCTTGGGGCGGGACACAGATACGCAGTATTTT.

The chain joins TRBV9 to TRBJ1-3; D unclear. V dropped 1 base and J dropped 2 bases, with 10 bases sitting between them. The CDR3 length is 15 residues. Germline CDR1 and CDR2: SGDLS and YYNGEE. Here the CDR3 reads CASSVRSGAGNTIYF. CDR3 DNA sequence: TGTGCCAGCAGCGTAAGATCTGGAGCTGGAAACACCATATATTTT.